Each of the 2 T cell receptor beta chains below was sequenced from the same sample in a study of blood T cell repertoires in COVID-19. The data were produced by immunoSEQ multiplex PCR, yet TCRdb's version contains in-frame clones alone and is incomplete. The sample shows roughly 250,000 clones, about 87% of them seen only once. Sequenced sample: peripheral blood. These receptors all come from a man aged 55 to 70 who had recovered from COVID-19.

The chain employs TRBV14 and TRBJ2-7; 12 nucleotides line up with TRBD2. Trimming cost V 4 bases and J 7 bases; bases outside gene matches: 2. The CDR3 contains 13 residues. Germline V gene lookup returns CDR1 SGHDN and CDR2 FVKESK. Written as DNA, the CDR3 is TGTGCCAGCAGCCTTGGACTAGCGGGAGAGCAGTACTTC. Protein: CASSLGLAGEQYF.

The J gene is TRBJ1-2, the V gene TRBV4-1; no clear D gene. The length of the CDR3 is 16 residues. Trimming removed 1 base from V and 5 bases from J, with 17 bases in between. From germline, CDR1 is MGHRA and CDR2 YSYEKL. The CDR3: CASSQGSSKLSYGYTF. The CDR3, as DNA: TGCGCCAGCAGCCAAGGCTCGTCAAAACTTAGTTATGGCTACACCTTC.